Included here is one T cell receptor beta chain sequence, with context. This clonotype was seen a handful of times. There is no known antigen for this receptor. One base away there is no much larger clone; base qualities are not given. The data are from a study of T-cell memory formation after mild COVID-19 (dated by TCRdb to the early 2020s). The study in broad terms: TCR sequence clusters from the two donors were found to be largely donor specific. The cohort comprised two young, previously healthy adult volunteers, one female and one male. In a couple of donors, T-cell clones that expanded and contracted after mild COVID-19 were followed by sequencing TCRalpha and TCRbeta repertoires longitudinally.

Summary of the overall study and its limitations: The second-wave clones that peaked on day 37 were not confirmed to be SARS-CoV-2 specific. Balanced CD4/CD8 phenotypes were observed for clones contracting from day 15 to 85, whereas a bias towards CD4+ was observed for a second wave of clones expanding from day 15 to 37. Contracting CD4+ clones turned up mainly in the CM and EM memory subsets, whereas EMRA was where CD8+ clones were enriched. The detection of some responding clones in pre-infection memory suggests that pre-existing cross-reactive memory T cells joined the SARS-CoV-2 response. The study included only a couple of mild cases, and larger cohorts that include severe cases with pre-infection samples were judged to be necessary.

From its cysteine to its phenylalanine, the CDR3 spans 14 amino acids. Of the read, only the CDR3 DNA is kept; its 42 bases are in frame from base 1. After removal of 6 bases from V and 6 bases from J, the junction retains 7 bases not matched to a gene. These reads were obtained on an Illumina NovaSeq 6000. cDNA libraries for TCRalpha and TCRbeta were prepared by 5'RACE using constant-segment primers, with sample barcodes and unique molecular identifiers added. Trizol reagent was used to extract RNA from every sample. The libraries were amplified in two PCR steps, and the second step added a second sample barcode and Illumina TruSeq adapters. Sequencing of the libraries was done on an Illumina NovaSeq, producing 2 x 150 bp paired-end reads. In the source study's methods: The reads were demultiplexed and collapsed into UMI-guided consensus sequences using migec v1.2.7. Using mixcr v2.1.11, the UMI consensuses were aligned to TRA and TRB V and J templates and assembled into clonotypes. Expanded or contracted clonotypes were those called significant by both edgeR and NoisET, with noise models trained on biological replicates. For edgeR calls, the thresholds were a false discovery rate-adjusted p below 0.01 and a log2 fold-change of 1. As an exploratory analysis of dynamics, max-normalized trajectories of the 1000 most abundant clonotypes were examined by PCA with hierarchical clustering. Separately sequenced CD4+ and CD8+ repertoires were used to assign a CD4 or CD8 phenotype to each responding clone. TCRdb trimmed public reads at Q25 via fastp, called clones via MiXCR and kept in-frame beta chains. All rows with the same CDR3 protein become a single entry with the most common DNA and genes. These V and J calls rely on TCRdb rather than the paper's analysis. Present in this sample are 350,000 to 400,000 distinct CDR3 sequences, around a fifth of which were seen just once. Under 15% of the sample lies in the top ten.

Ficoll-Paque density gradient centrifugation was used to isolate PBMCs. The sample taken for sequencing was PBMCs or a T cell subset sorted from them (not recorded which). The receptor comes from an adult woman who had mild COVID-19 (a few samples of this study predate the infection). The sample titles of this study are shuffled in the database, so cell type and time point are left out; the donor was told from shared clones. In this chain, TRBV12-3 or TRBV12-4 is recombined with TRBJ2-7; TRBD1 matches 11 bases in the middle. For the CDR3, the sequence is CASSYEGQGAEQYF. The DNA sequence is as follows: TGTGCCAGCAGCTACGAAGGACAGGGGGCCGAGCAGTACTTC.